This T cell receptor beta chain is drawn from a study of shared clonotypes between healthy human individuals. Study in general: For every donor, three CD4 naive, three CD4 memory, two CD8 naive and one CD8 memory plates were used.

Genomic DNA per cell subset filled all wells of several immunoSEQ plates. Each replicate PCR on the sorted subsets used 150 to 200 ng DNA (roughly 27,000 T cell genomes). Here immunoSEQ multiplex PCR was the method, and the copy in TCRdb shows in-frame clones only, minus some. The sample has about 680,000 clones, around 92% seen once. Positively selected for CCR7, the CD45RO-negative cells used as naive CD8 cells excluded terminally differentiated effector memory CD45RA+ cells. About this clone itself: Other DNA sequences within the sample encode an identical CDR3.

This CDR3 region has 12 residues. Germline CDR1 and CDR2: SGHDT and YYEEEE. V was shortened by 2 bases and J by 2 bases, with 5 bases between the two germline ends. The receptor was derived from a young man in good health. Input material: naive CD8+ T cells sorted from blood. The chain is built from TRBV5-6 and TRBJ2-7; D uncertain. The CDR3 DNA is TGTGCCAGCAGCTTACTCCCCTACGAGCAGTACTTC. Protein: CASSLLPYEQYF.